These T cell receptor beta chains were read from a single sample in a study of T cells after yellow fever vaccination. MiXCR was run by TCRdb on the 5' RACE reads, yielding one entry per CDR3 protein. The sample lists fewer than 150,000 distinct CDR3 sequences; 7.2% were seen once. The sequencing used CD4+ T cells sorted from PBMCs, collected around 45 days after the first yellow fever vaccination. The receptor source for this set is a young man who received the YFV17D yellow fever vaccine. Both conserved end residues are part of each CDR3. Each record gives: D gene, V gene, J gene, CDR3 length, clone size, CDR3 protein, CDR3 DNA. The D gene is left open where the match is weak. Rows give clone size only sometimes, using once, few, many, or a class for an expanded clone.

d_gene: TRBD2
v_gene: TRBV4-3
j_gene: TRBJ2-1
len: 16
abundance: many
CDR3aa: CASSQGGRGGSDEQFF
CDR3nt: TGCGCCAGCAGCCAAGGAGGGAGGGGCGGGAGCGATGAGCAGTTCTTC

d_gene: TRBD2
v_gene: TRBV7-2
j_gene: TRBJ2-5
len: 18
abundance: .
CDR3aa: CASSPRLAGGTREETQYF
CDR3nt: TGTGCCAGCAGCCCAAGACTAGCGGGGGGCACCAGAGAAGAGACCCAGTACTTC

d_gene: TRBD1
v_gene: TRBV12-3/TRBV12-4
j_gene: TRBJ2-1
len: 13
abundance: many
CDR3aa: CASSETGGVKQFF
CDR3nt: TGTGCCAGCAGCGAAACAGGGGGCGTAAAGCAGTTCTTC

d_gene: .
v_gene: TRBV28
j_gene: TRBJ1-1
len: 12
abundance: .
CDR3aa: CASSLLAREAFF
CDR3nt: TGTGCCAGCAGCCTCCTAGCTAGAGAAGCTTTCTTT

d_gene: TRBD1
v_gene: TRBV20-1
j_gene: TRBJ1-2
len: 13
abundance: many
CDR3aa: CSAVRQGPYGYTF
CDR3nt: TGCAGTGCTGTCCGACAGGGGCCATATGGCTACACCTTC

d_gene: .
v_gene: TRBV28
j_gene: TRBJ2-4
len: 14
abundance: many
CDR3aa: CASRPGTAKNIQYF
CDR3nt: TGTGCCAGCAGACCCGGGACAGCCAAAAACATTCAGTACTTC

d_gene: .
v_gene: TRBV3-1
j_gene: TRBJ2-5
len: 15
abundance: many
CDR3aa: CASSQNSAPQETQYF
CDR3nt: TGTGCCAGCAGCCAAAATTCAGCCCCCCAAGAGACCCAGTACTTC

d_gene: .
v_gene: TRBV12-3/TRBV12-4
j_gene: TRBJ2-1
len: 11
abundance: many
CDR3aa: CASSPSNEQFF
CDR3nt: TGTGCCAGCAGCCCATCCAATGAGCAGTTCTTC

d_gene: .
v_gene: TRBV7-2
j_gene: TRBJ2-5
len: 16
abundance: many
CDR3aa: CASSLVASRSPGTQYF
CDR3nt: TGTGCCAGCAGCTTAGTCGCCAGCCGCTCTCCGGGGACCCAGTACTTC

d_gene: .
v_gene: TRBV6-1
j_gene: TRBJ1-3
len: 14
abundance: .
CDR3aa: CASRTLSSGNTIYF
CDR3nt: TGTGCCAGCAGGACACTCAGCTCTGGAAACACCATATATTTT

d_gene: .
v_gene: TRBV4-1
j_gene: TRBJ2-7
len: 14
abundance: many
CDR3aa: CASSQGGRPWEQYF
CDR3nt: TGCGCCAGCAGCCAGGGGGGACGTCCGTGGGAGCAGTACTTC

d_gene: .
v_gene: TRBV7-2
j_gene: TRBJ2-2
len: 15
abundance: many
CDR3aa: CASSPNRANTGELFF
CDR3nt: TGTGCCAGCAGCCCGAACAGGGCTAACACCGGGGAGCTGTTTTTT

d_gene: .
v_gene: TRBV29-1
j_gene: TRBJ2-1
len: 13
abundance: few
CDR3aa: CSGGQGSNNEQFF
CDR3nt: TGCAGCGGCGGGCAGGGCTCGAACAATGAGCAGTTCTTC

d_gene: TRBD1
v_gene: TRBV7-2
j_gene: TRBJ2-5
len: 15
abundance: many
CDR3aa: CASSPGTGGFETQYF
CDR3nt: TGTGCCAGCAGCCCCGGGACAGGGGGCTTCGAGACCCAGTACTTC

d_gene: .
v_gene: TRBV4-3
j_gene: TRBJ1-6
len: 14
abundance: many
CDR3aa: CASSQEGFNSPLHF
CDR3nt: TGCGCCAGCAGCCAAGAGGGGTTTAATTCACCCCTCCACTTT

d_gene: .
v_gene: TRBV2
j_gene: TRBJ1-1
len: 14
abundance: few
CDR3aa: CASSQQGHYTEAFF
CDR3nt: TGTGCCAGCAGTCAACAGGGACACTACACTGAAGCTTTCTTT

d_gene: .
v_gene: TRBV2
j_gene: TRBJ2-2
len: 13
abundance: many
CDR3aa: CASRVGNTGELFF
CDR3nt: TGTGCCAGCAGGGTAGGGAACACCGGGGAGCTGTTTTTT

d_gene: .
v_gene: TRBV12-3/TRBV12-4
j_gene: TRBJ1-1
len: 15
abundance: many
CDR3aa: CASNLSGTGDAEAFF
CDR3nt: TGTGCCAGCAATCTTTCCGGGACGGGGGACGCTGAAGCTTTCTTT

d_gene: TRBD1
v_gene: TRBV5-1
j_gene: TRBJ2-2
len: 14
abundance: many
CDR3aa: CASSYGTGPGELFF
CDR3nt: TGCGCCAGCAGCTACGGGACAGGGCCCGGGGAGCTGTTTTTT

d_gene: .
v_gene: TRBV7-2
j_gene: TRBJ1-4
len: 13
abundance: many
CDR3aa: CASSPYVGQKLFF
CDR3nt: TGTGCCAGCAGCCCTTACGTGGGGCAAAAACTGTTTTTT

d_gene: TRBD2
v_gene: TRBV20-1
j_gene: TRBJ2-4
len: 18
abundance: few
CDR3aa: CSARDITSGGLAKNIQYF
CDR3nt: TGCAGTGCTAGAGATATAACTAGCGGGGGGCTAGCCAAAAACATTCAGTACTTC

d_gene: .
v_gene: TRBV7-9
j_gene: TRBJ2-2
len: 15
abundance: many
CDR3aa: CASSLFGQNTGELFF
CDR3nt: TGTGCCAGCAGCTTATTCGGCCAGAACACCGGGGAGCTGTTTTTT

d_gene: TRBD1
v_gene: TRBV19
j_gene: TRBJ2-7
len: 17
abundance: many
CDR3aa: CASSSLRRTGGPYEQYF
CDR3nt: TGTGCCAGTAGTTCACTCCGCCGGACAGGGGGTCCCTACGAGCAGTACTTC

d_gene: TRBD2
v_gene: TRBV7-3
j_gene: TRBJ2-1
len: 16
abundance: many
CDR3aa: CASSTMTSGGGNEQFF
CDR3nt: TGTGCCAGCAGCACCATGACTAGCGGGGGCGGTAATGAGCAGTTCTTC

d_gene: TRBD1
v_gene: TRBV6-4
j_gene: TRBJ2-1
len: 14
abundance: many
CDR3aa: CASSPRGTYNEQFF
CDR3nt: TGTGCCAGCAGCCCCAGGGGGACCTACAATGAGCAGTTCTTC

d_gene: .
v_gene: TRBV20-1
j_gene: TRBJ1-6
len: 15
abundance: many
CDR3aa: CSAKGGGPYNSPLHF
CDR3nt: TGCAGTGCTAAAGGGGGGGGGCCCTATAATTCACCCCTCCACTTT

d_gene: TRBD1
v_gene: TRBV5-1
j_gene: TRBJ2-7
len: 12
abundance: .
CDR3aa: CASGTGVYGQYF
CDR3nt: TGCGCCAGCGGGACAGGGGTCTACGGGCAGTACTTC

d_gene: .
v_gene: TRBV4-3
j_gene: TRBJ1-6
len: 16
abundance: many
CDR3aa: CASSQHRNRVNSPLHF
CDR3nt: TGCGCCAGCAGCCAGCACCGTAACAGGGTTAATTCACCCCTCCACTTT

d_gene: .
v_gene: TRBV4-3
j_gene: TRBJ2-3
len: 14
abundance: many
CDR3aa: CASSRLGRQDTQYF
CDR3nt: TGCGCCAGCAGCCGCCTGGGGCGTCAAGATACGCAGTATTTT

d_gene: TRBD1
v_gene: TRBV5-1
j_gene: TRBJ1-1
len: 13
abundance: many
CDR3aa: CASSPEGATEAFF
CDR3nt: TGCGCCAGCAGCCCGGAGGGGGCCACTGAAGCTTTCTTT